This entry describes one T cell receptor beta chain. This specimen comes from a study of blood T cells in healthy people across ages. PCR was performed a second time for roughly 7 to 12 cycles using a sample-barcoded 5' primer and a J-beta primer mix. Every sample gave at least 3 million paired-end reads containing CDR3. Via MiXCR, TCRdb re-called the 5' RACE reads, giving one row per CDR3 protein. This table has 650,000 to 1,000,000 distinct CDR3 sequences, less than 60% appearing once. The germline gives CDR1 MNHEY, CDR2 SVGEGT. The CDR3 has 16 residues. The V gene lost 4 bases and the J gene lost 0 bases, with 13 bases spanning the gap. Donors each provided about 9.5 milliliters of peripheral blood.

V and J are TRBV6-2 or TRBV6-3 and TRBJ2-1; a possible D gene is TRBD1 (6 bases). This receptor was obtained from an older man in good health. Input material: blood. The CDR3 coding sequence is TGTGCCAGCAGTTTAATTAGGGGGAGCTCCTACAATGAGCAGTTCTTC. This gives the protein CASSLIRGSSYNEQFF.